One and the same sample provided the 28 T cell receptor beta chains below, sequenced in a study of blood T cell repertoires in COVID-19. Clones were read by immunoSEQ multiplex PCR, and TCRdb kept only the in-frame ones, dropping some. This sample has some 300,000 clones, with 89% found just once. Sequenced: PBMCs or T cells enriched from blood (not recorded which). These receptors all stem from a woman aged 40 to 50 who had recovered from COVID-19.

The chain is built from TRBV3-1 (or the pseudogene TRBV3-2) and TRBJ1-1, with D maybe TRBD1 (6 bases). The germline gives CDR1 LGHDT, CDR2 YNNKEL (reference sequence). Trimming pared 4 bases from V and 6 bases from J, leaving 12 bases between. CDR3 length: 13 amino acids. The chain's CDR3 is CASSPGQFSEAFF. The CDR3 DNA sequence: TGTGCCAGCAGCCCCGGACAGTTTTCTGAAGCTTTCTTT.

The chain couples TRBV6-5 to TRBJ2-2, with 11 bases identical to TRBD2. The CDR3 has 13 amino acids. V lost 5 bases, J lost 12 bases, and 5 bases stayed unmatched. Germline CDR1 and CDR2: MNHEY and SVGAGI. The CDR3 loop is CASSRTSGSKLFF. For the CDR3, the DNA is TGTGCCAGCAGTCGGACTAGCGGGTCAAAGCTGTTTTTT.

As concerns this clone: A much more abundant neighbour one base away suggests this may be a read error. The chain links TRBV6-4 to TRBJ1-1; 8 bases line up with TRBD1. Trimming cost V 6 bases and J 1 base; bases outside gene matches: 4. The CDR3 runs to 14 residues. Germline loops: CDR1 MRHNA, CDR2 SNTAGT. CDR3 DNA sequence: TGTGCCAGCAGCCCCGGGACAGGGAACACTGAAGCTTTCTTT. It is translated as CASSPGTGNTEAFF.

The chain is built from TRBV19 and TRBJ1-1, with D maybe TRBD1 (5 bases). The V end lost 2 bases, the J end lost 4 bases, and 11 bases lay between the germline ends. CDR1 is LNHDA and CDR2 is SQIVND in the germline V gene (reference sequence). CDR3 length equals 14 residues. The CDR3: CASSIQGTATEAFF. The CDR3 DNA follows: TGTGCCAGTAGTATACAGGGTACGGCCACTGAAGCTTTCTTT.

V is TRBV30 and J is TRBJ1-1; 7 bases align to TRBD1. Germline V lookup: CDR1 GTSNPN, CDR2 SVGIG (reference sequence). CDR3 length: 15 amino acids. The J segment lost 0 bases and the V segment lost 3 bases, leaving 7 bases of the junction unmatched. The CDR3 DNA follows: TGTGCCTGGAGGACCACAGGGGCGATGAACACTGAAGCTTTCTTT. Protein sequence: CAWRTTGAMNTEAFF.

This chain connects TRBV7-9 to TRBJ1-4, with D perhaps TRBD1 (5 bases). The CDR3 is made up of 16 amino acids. The germline CDR1 and CDR2 sequences are SEHNR and FQNEAQ (reference sequence). With 5 bases removed from V and 3 bases from J, the gap between germline ends came to 16 bases. The CDR3 nucleotides read TGTGCCAGCAGCAAACGCCAGGGCCCCTCTAATGAAAAACTGTTTTTT. This translates into CASSKRQGPSNEKLFF.

The chain is built from TRBV19 and TRBJ1-2, with a tentative D call TRBD1 (6 bases). The CDR3 spans 16 residues. Germline CDR1 and CDR2: LNHDA and SQIVND (reference sequence). Between the trimmed V and J ends, which lost 7 bases and 4 bases, there was a span of 22 bases. CDR3 in DNA: TGTGCCAGTAACCAAGGGACCGGGGGGGCGGTCTATGGCTACACCTTC. Its translation is CASNQGTGGAVYGYTF.

The CDR3: CASSSGTSGGDTQYF. The CDR3 bases are TGTGCCAGCAGCTCCGGGACTAGCGGGGGCGATACGCAGTATTTT. This rearrangement joins TRBV5-5 to TRBJ2-3, with TRBD2 matching 14 bases. Germline CDR1 is SGHKS and CDR2 is YYEKEE (reference sequence). The CDR3 is 15 residues long. The V segment lost 3 bases and the J segment 6 bases; nucleotides outside the gene matches: 3. The full variable domain, its missing parts supplied by reference TRBV5-5 and TRBJ2-3, is DAGVTQSPTHLIKTRGQQVTLRCSPISGHKSVSWYQQVLGQGPQFIFQYYEKEERGRGNFPDRFSARQFPNYSSELNVNALLLGDSALYLCASSSGTSGGDTQYFGPGTRLTVL.

This chain links TRBV5-1 with TRBJ2-2; 9 bases align to TRBD2. V trimming: 2 bases; J trimming: 3 bases; junction bases outside the gene matches: 8. There are 17 residues in the CDR3. The germline V gene has CDR1 SGHRS and CDR2 YFSETQ. Written as DNA, the CDR3 is TGCGCCAGCAGCTTTCTGCGCGGGAGGGCCGACACCGGGGAGCTGTTTTTT. Translating it yields CASSFLRGRADTGELFF.

This chain joins TRBV7-2 and TRBJ1-3; 8 positions agree with TRBD1. Germline loops: CDR1 SGHTA, CDR2 FQGNSA. The CDR3 loop spans 15 amino acids. The V segment lost 3 bases and the J segment 0 bases; nucleotides outside the gene matches: 1. The CDR3 loop reads CASSFTGGSGNTIYF. The DNA for the CDR3 is TGTGCCAGCAGCTTCACAGGGGGCTCTGGAAACACCATATATTTT.

The genes are TRBV28 and TRBJ1-3, with TRBD1 identical over 8 bases. V lost 6 bases to trimming and J lost 1 base; unmatched junction nucleotides: 8. CDR1 and CDR2 (germline): MDHEN, SYDVKM. The CDR3 covers 16 residues. The CDR3 is CASSSTGQGSGNTIYF. In DNA, the CDR3 is TGTGCCAGCAGCTCAACTGGACAGGGTTCTGGAAACACCATATATTTT.

The chain employs TRBV9 and TRBJ1-4; D gene ambiguous. V was shortened by 0 bases and J by 5 bases, with 11 bases between the two germline ends. Germline CDR1 and CDR2: SGDLS and YYNGEE. The CDR3 consists of 15 residues. CDR3 sequence reads: CASSVGRDPNEKLFF. The CDR3 DNA follows: TGTGCCAGCAGCGTAGGGAGGGATCCGAATGAAAAACTGTTTTTT.

The chain uses TRBV6-2 or TRBV6-3 and TRBJ2-7; tentatively, D is TRBD2 (6 bases). Deletions cut 2 bases from V and 2 bases from J, with 13 bases between. Germline values: CDR1 MNHEY, CDR2 SVGEGT. The CDR3 loop spans 15 amino acids. The CDR3 loop is CASSYGGASPYEQYF. The CDR3 DNA reads as TGTGCCAGCAGTTACGGCGGGGCTTCTCCCTACGAGCAGTACTTC.

This chain uses TRBV5-4 with TRBJ2-5; possibly TRBD1 for D (6 bases). Germline lookup yields CDR1 SGHNT and CDR2 YYREEE (reference sequence). This CDR3 comprises 15 residues. Trimming took 4 bases from V and 4 from J, leaving 17 bases between them. CDR3 amino acids: CASSPGGQFSETQYF. CDR3 nucleotide sequence: TGTGCCAGCAGCCCTGGGGGCCAGTTCTCAGAGACCCAGTACTTC.

V and J are TRBV5-1 and TRBJ2-2, with D unresolved. This CDR3 is 13 amino acids long. The V and J ends lost 4 bases and 6 bases respectively, with 10 bases between them. CDR1 is SGHRS and CDR2 is YFSETQ in the germline V gene. The CDR3 coding sequence is TGCGCCAGCAGCCCTCGCGAGGCCGGGGAGCTGTTTTTT. This codes for CASSPREAGELFF.

V and J are TRBV6-4 and TRBJ2-7; 15 bases are a match to TRBD2. CDR3 length: 18 amino acids. CDR1 MRHNA and CDR2 SNTAGT come from the germline V gene. The J segment lost 2 bases and the V segment lost 4 bases, leaving 9 bases of the junction unmatched. CDR3 bases: TGTGCCAGCAGTGGGACTAGCGGGAGGGCCCGCTCGGCCTACGAGCAGTACTTC. Encoded protein: CASSGTSGRARSAYEQYF.

The chain has TRBV3-1 (or the pseudogene TRBV3-2) and TRBJ1-1; D unclear. The CDR3 spans 13 residues. Germline loops: CDR1 LGHDT, CDR2 YNNKEL (reference sequence). V was clipped by 5 bases and J by 3 bases, with 10 bases between them. The CDR3 DNA sequence: TGTGCCAGCAGCTACCAAGAGGACACTGAAGCTTTCTTT. Its protein product is CASSYQEDTEAFF.

This clone was seen once. The chain couples TRBV7-2 to TRBJ2-7; D is undetermined. Looked up from germline, CDR1 is SGHTA and CDR2 is FQGNSA. There are 14 residues in the CDR3. Deletions cut 0 bases from V and 4 bases from J, with 10 bases between. CDR3 sequence: CASSLALWSYEQYF. The CDR3 region has the DNA TGTGCCAGCAGCTTAGCTCTCTGGAGTTACGAGCAGTACTTC. Based on the CDR3 plus reference TRBV7-2 and TRBJ2-7, the full variable domain is GAGVSQSPSNKVTEKGKDVELRCDPISGHTALYWYRQSLGQGLEFLIYFQGNSAPDKSGLPSDRFSAERTGGSVSTLTIQRTQQEDSAVYLCASSLALWSYEQYFGPGTRLTVT.

The chain uses TRBV9 and TRBJ2-2, with TRBD1 matching 8 bases. V lost 0 bases, J lost 5 bases, and 6 bases stayed unmatched. This CDR3 is built from 16 residues. Germline loops: CDR1 SGDLS, CDR2 YYNGEE. CDR3 sequence: CASSVAGQGITGELFF. In DNA, the CDR3 is TGTGCCAGCAGCGTAGCTGGACAGGGAATAACCGGGGAGCTGTTTTTT.

This rearrangement joins TRBV5-6 to TRBJ2-3; a weak D match, TRBD1 (6 bases). This CDR3 contains 15 residues. Germline-derived CDR1 and CDR2 are SGHDT and YYEEEE. The V end lost 1 base, the J end lost 7 bases, and 16 bases lay between the germline ends. The chain's CDR3 is CASSLRLGAWNTQYF. In nucleotides, the CDR3 is TGTGCCAGCAGCTTGAGGCTGGGGGCGTGGAATACGCAGTATTTT.

The V gene is TRBV15, the J gene TRBJ1-2; D might be TRBD1 (5 bases). V lost 5 bases and J 4 bases, leaving 11 bases between the germline ends. The CDR3 sequence is 13 residues long. The germline gives CDR1 LNHNV, CDR2 YYDKDF (reference sequence). The CDR3 protein is CATSGGLSYGYTF. In DNA, the CDR3 is TGTGCCACCAGCGGGGGACTGTCCTATGGCTACACCTTC.

The V and J genes are TRBV10-2 and TRBJ1-1; 7 bases agree with TRBD1. Germline V gene data show CDR1 as WSHSY and CDR2 as SAAADI. The trim removed 6 bases at V and 1 base at J, leaving 2 bases unmatched. The CDR3 has 13 amino acids. CDR3 amino acids: CASSNRGNTEAFF. The CDR3 DNA follows: TGCGCCAGCAGCAACAGGGGGAACACTGAAGCTTTCTTT.

The chain links TRBV6-5 to TRBJ1-2; TRBD1 matches at 10 bases. Germline CDR1 and CDR2: MNHEY and SVGAGI. The CDR3 length is 14 residues. V trimming: 5 bases; J trimming: 2 bases; junction bases outside the gene matches: 2. CDR3 amino acids: CASSPGQGNYGYTF. For the CDR3, the DNA is TGTGCCAGCAGTCCGGGACAGGGGAACTATGGCTACACCTTC.

The J gene is TRBJ1-5, the V gene TRBV23-1; TRBD1 is a possible D gene (6 bases). TRBV23-1 is an ORF, with its function uncertain. The ends were cut back, 11 bases at V and 3 bases at J, with 11 bases in the middle. This CDR3 has 12 residues. The CDR3 loop is CAGGGHNQPQHF. The CDR3 DNA is TGCGCCGGGGGGGGACACAATCAGCCCCAGCATTTT.

The CDR3 is CASTLQGAVGYTF. CDR3 coding DNA: TGTGCCAGCACCTTACAGGGGGCCGTTGGCTACACCTTC. This chain uses TRBV5-4 with TRBJ1-2; TRBD1 agrees at 9 bases. V dropped 6 bases and J dropped 7; count of bases not matched to a gene: 7. The CDR3 spans 13 residues. Germline V lookup: CDR1 SGHNT, CDR2 YYREEE (reference sequence). The variable domain in full, completed from reference TRBV5-4 and TRBJ1-2, reads ETGVTQSPTHLIKTRGQQVTLRCSSQSGHNTVSWYQQALGQGPQFIFQYYREEENGRGNFPPRFSGLQFPNYSSELNVNALELDDSALYLCASTLQGAVGYTFGSGTRLTVV.

The rearrangement uses TRBV6-5 and TRBJ2-5; D is possibly TRBD2 (5 bases). Trimming removed 7 bases from V and 2 bases from J, with 11 bases in between. Germline CDR1 is MNHEY and CDR2 is SVGAGI. This CDR3 region has 13 residues. The CDR3 here is CASTRELQETQYF. The CDR3 bases are TGTGCCAGCACGAGGGAGCTACAAGAGACCCAGTACTTC.

This clone appeared a single time. The rearrangement joins TRBV11-2 to TRBJ2-7; D is undetermined. This CDR3 is built from 13 residues. The V gene lost 0 bases and the J gene lost 2 bases, with 5 bases spanning the gap. Germline CDR1 reads SGHAT; CDR2 reads FQNNGV. The CDR3 DNA follows: TGTGCCAGCAGCTTAGACAACACCTACGAGCAGTACTTC. Its protein product is CASSLDNTYEQYF.

A single count supports this clone. This chain connects TRBV29-1 to TRBJ1-2, with D unresolved. V was trimmed by 7 bases and J by 6 bases, leaving 18 bases between them. CDR3 length: 13 residues. Germline V gene sequence: CDR1 SQVTM, CDR2 ANQGSEA. The CDR3 loop reads CSDDRPGNDGYTF. DNA of the CDR3: TGCAGCGACGATAGACCAGGCAACGATGGCTACACCTTC.